The 18 T cell receptor beta chains listed next were all sequenced from one sample in a study of shared clonotypes between healthy human individuals. The repertoire was sequenced with immunoSEQ multiplex PCR; TCRdb's copy has only in-frame clones and lacks some. The sample includes about 330,000 clones, about 74% of them seen just once. Sample: memory CD4+ T cells sorted from blood. Subset defined: CD45RA-negative fraction. The source is a man under 40 in good health.

This clone has a count of ten or more. V gene TRBV29-1 combines with J gene TRBJ2-7, with TRBD2 matching over 14 bases. The germline gives CDR1 SQVTM, CDR2 ANQGSEA. CDR3 length: 15 amino acids. J was trimmed by 0 bases and V by 6 bases; bases with no gene match: 4. DNA of the CDR3: TGCAGCGTCGGGACTAGCGGGGGAATCTCCTACGAGCAGTACTTC. This codes for CSVGTSGGISYEQYF.

The V gene is TRBV15, the J gene TRBJ2-5, with TRBD2 matching 14 bases. Per germline, CDR1 LNHNV and CDR2 YYDKDF (reference sequence). Germline trimming cut 4 bases from V and 9 bases from J; bases unmatched to any gene: 7. This CDR3 region has 15 residues. The CDR3, as DNA: TGTGCCACCAGCACCGGGACTAGCGGGAGTGCGGCCCAGTACTTC. Translating gives CATSTGTSGSAAQYF.

CDR3 coding DNA: TGTGCCAGCTCACCACAGCGGGTTTTTGCGCAGTATTTT. Residues: CASSPQRVFAQYF. The chain combines TRBV18 with TRBJ2-3, with D tentatively TRBD2 (6 bases). Germline V lookup: CDR1 KGHSH, CDR2 LQKENI. The CDR3 spans 13 residues. Trimming cost V 1 base and J 10 bases, with 12 bases left between them.

The rearrangement uses TRBV19 and TRBJ2-1; 8 bases match TRBD2. CDR3 length: 14 residues. Germline CDR1 and CDR2: LNHDA and SQIVND (reference sequence). Unmatched junction bases numbered 9, after V lost 1 base and J lost 13 bases. The DNA of the CDR3 is TGTGCCAGTAGTATAGGGTTCGGGGGGGGCAGCCAGTTCTTC. Protein product: CASSIGFGGGSQFF.

This clone was counted only a few times. The chain carries TRBV5-1 and TRBJ2-7; 12 bases align to TRBD1. This CDR3 region has 14 residues. Germline V lookup: CDR1 SGHRS, CDR2 YFSETQ. Trimming took 4 bases from V and 7 from J; bases not matched to a gene: 6. CDR3 bases: TGCGCCAGCAGCAAGGGACAGGGGGCTCAAGAGCAGTACTTC. It encodes CASSKGQGAQEQYF.

The chain uses TRBV10-3 and TRBJ1-5, with TRBD1 matching 9 bases. This CDR3 region has 16 residues. Germline V gene lookup returns CDR1 ENHRY and CDR2 SYGVKD. J gave up 6 bases and V 3 bases, and 9 bases lay outside the gene matches. This chain's CDR3 is CAISDKGQGLAQPQHF. The CDR3 bases are TGTGCCATCAGTGATAAGGGACAGGGTCTGGCTCAGCCCCAGCATTTT.

V gene TRBV28 combines with J gene TRBJ2-5; the D gene is possibly TRBD1 (6 bases). With 6 bases removed from V and 2 bases from J, the gap between germline ends came to 16 bases. This CDR3 is 15 amino acids long. From germline, CDR1 is MDHEN and CDR2 SYDVKM. The CDR3 reads CASSPQLGQQETQYF. CDR3 DNA: TGTGCCAGCAGCCCCCAACTCGGACAGCAAGAGACCCAGTACTTC.

V usage is TRBV9 and J usage is TRBJ1-2, with 11 bases matching TRBD1. Germline V lookup: CDR1 SGDLS, CDR2 YYNGEE. The CDR3 consists of 17 residues. The V and J ends lost 4 bases and 4 bases, in that order; junction bases with no gene match: 12. CDR3 DNA sequence: TGTGCCAGCAGCTCACTTGCCGGGACAGGGGGGGTCTATGGCTACACCTTC. Translation: CASSSLAGTGGVYGYTF.

The chain combines TRBV7-9 with TRBJ2-5, with 9 bases aligning to TRBD1. With 5 bases clipped from V and 7 bases from J, the junction kept 8 bases outside the gene matches. The CDR3 has 14 residues. Germline CDR1 SEHNR, CDR2 FQNEAQ (reference sequence). The CDR3 nucleotides are TGTGCCAGCAGCAAGGGACAGGGAAAGGGGACCCAGTACTTC. Amino acid sequence: CASSKGQGKGTQYF.

The rearrangement uses TRBV11-2 and TRBJ2-3; D is unresolved. The CDR3 contains 16 residues. The V gene's germline CDR1 is SGHAT and CDR2 FQNNGV. Trimming cost V 5 bases and J 5 bases, with 20 bases left between them. The DNA of the CDR3 is TGTGCCAGCAGCCCGTCATCGATTCCTTCCGAAGATACGCAGTATTTT. Translating gives CASSPSSIPSEDTQYF.

The chain uses TRBV5-1 and TRBJ2-2; D may match TRBD1 or TRBD2 (5 bases each). The germline gives CDR1 SGHRS, CDR2 YFSETQ. The CDR3 totals 18 residues. Trimming removed 0 bases from V and 6 bases from J, with 21 bases in between. CDR3 loop: CASSLEGSWGGGPGELFF. In nucleotides, the CDR3 is TGCGCCAGCAGCTTGGAGGGCTCGTGGGGCGGAGGTCCCGGGGAGCTGTTTTTT.

This clone showed up just a few times. The genes are TRBV20-1 and TRBJ2-7; D is perhaps TRBD2 (6 bases). V was trimmed by 7 bases and J by 3 bases, leaving 10 bases between them. The CDR3 loop spans 11 amino acids. The germline V gene has CDR1 DFQATT and CDR2 SNEGSKA (reference sequence). DNA of the CDR3: TGCAGTGTGGCTAGCGACTACGAGCAGTACTTC. Protein: CSVASDYEQYF.

The table lists this clone with a few counts. The chain's CDR3 is CASSDREYNEQFF. The CDR3 DNA reads as TGTGCCAGCAGCGATCGGGAGTACAATGAGCAGTTCTTC. The chain couples TRBV7-3 to TRBJ2-1; TRBD2 is a possible D gene (6 bases). Germline values: CDR1 SGHTA, CDR2 FQGTGA. The V end was cut by 5 bases, the J end by 4 bases, with 9 bases between. The CDR3 consists of 13 residues.

Note on this clone: This sample also contains other DNA sequences that code for the same CDR3. The DNA for the CDR3 is TGCAGCGTTGGTCCCCGATTCGACGAGCAGTACTTC. Translating gives CSVGPRFDEQYF. This sequence joins TRBV29-1 and TRBJ2-7; no reliable D call. The germline V gene encodes CDR1 SQVTM and CDR2 ANQGSEA. This CDR3 has 12 amino acids. Trimming pared 4 bases from V and 5 bases from J, leaving 12 bases between.

The chain employs TRBV5-8 and TRBJ1-5, with D unclear. CDR3 size: 15 residues. Germline V lookup: CDR1 SGHTS, CDR2 YDEGEE. Trimming shortened V by 1 base and J by 3 bases, and 11 bases separated the two germline ends. For the CDR3, the DNA is TGTGCCAGCAGCTTGAGGGAAATGGCCAATCAGCCCCAGCATTTT. This gives the protein CASSLREMANQPQHF.

There are a few counts of this clone. V gene TRBV5-6 combines with J gene TRBJ2-5; D possibly corresponds to TRBD1 (6 bases). V shed 4 bases and J shed 5 bases, with 21 bases lying between them. CDR1 is SGHDT, CDR2 YYEEEE, per germline. This CDR3 comprises 16 residues. CDR3 in amino acids: CASSPEAGRGAETQYF. The CDR3 DNA is TGTGCCAGCAGCCCAGAGGCCGGCAGGGGTGCCGAGACCCAGTACTTC.

As regards this clone: The identical CDR3 is also encoded by other nucleotide sequences in the sample. This chain uses TRBV6-1 with TRBJ1-5, with TRBD1 matching over 7 bases. The V and J ends lost 4 bases and 4 bases, in that order; junction bases with no gene match: 4. Looked up from germline, CDR1 is MNHNS and CDR2 is SASEGT. The CDR3 has 14 residues. The CDR3, as DNA: TGTGCCAGCAGTGGGCAGGGGGGGAATCAGCCCCAGCATTTT. Its translation is CASSGQGGNQPQHF.

This chain uses TRBV4-1 with TRBJ2-7; possibly TRBD2 for D (6 bases). Trimming shortened V by 3 bases and J by 2 bases, and 14 bases separated the two germline ends. Germline V lookup: CDR1 MGHRA, CDR2 YSYEKL. The CDR3 is 15 amino acids. The CDR3 DNA reads as TGCGCCAGCAGCCACCCTCCTAGCGCTGCCTACGAGCAGTACTTC. Translation: CASSHPPSAAYEQYF.